This T cell receptor (beta chain) was profiled in a study of blood T cell repertoires in COVID-19. Across the whole study: The United States, Italy and Spain were the sources of the acute and convalescent COVID-19 samples.

Assay used: immunoSEQ multiplex PCR; TCRdb lists only in-frame clones, some missing. The data hold almost 250,000 clones, with around 90% observed a single time. There are 13 residues in the CDR3. Germline values: CDR1 GTSNPN, CDR2 SVGIG (reference sequence). Adults between roughly 18 and 90 years of age took part from approximately 24 US areas. For recovered donors of Cohort 3, there were two negative PCRs, clearance, or symptom resolution. The sample consisted of PBMCs or T cells enriched from blood (not recorded which). This clonotype originated in a woman aged 45 to 65 who had recovered from COVID-19. This chain joins TRBV30 and TRBJ2-3, with D possibly being TRBD1 (6 bases). This CDR3 reads CAHTGRSTDTQYF. The CDR3 region has the DNA TGTGCACACACAGGGAGAAGCACAGATACGCAGTATTTT.